The present TCR beta chain was sequenced within a study of T cells after yellow fever vaccination. The overall study: The SMART-Seq v4 Ultra Low Input method served to prepare the low-cell-number fractions.

Regarding this clonotype: Antigen specificity is unknown.

General observations from the study: The booster response re-showed most primary clones: 96% CD4, over 80% CD8. FACS-sorted repertoires could contain abundant clonotypes contaminating from the bulk population.

Synthesis of TCR cDNA relied on 5'RACE template switching, which attached a universal primer site and UMIs. TCRdb re-analysed the 5' RACE reads in MiXCR, keeping a single row per CDR3 protein. Seen here are under 250,000 distinct CDR3 sequences, 6.9% observed once, and the top ten hold approximately 0.84%. The V end was cut by 2 bases, the J end by 5 bases, with 10 bases between. The CDR3 extends over 13 amino acids. Germline-derived CDR1 and CDR2 are SGHNT and YYREEE (reference sequence). The TCR comes from a man aged 30 to 45 who received the YFV17D yellow fever vaccine. The specimen was CD4+ T cells sorted from PBMCs, collected 15 days after the yellow fever booster vaccination. The rearrangement uses TRBV5-4 and TRBJ2-5; D is undetermined. CDR3 coding DNA: TGTGCCAGCAGCTTTGAGGCGTGGGAGACCCAGTACTTC. Protein sequence: CASSFEAWETQYF.